Listed below are T cell receptor beta chains from one sample, sequenced in a study of CD8 T cells in Susac syndrome. MiXCR, applied by TCRdb to the immunoSEQ multiplex PCR reads, yields one record per CDR3 protein. Counted here are around 130,000 distinct CDR3 sequences, approximately 94% occurring once; the ten biggest clones make up approximately 0.12%. The source material was CD4+ T cells from PBMCs. The receptors stem from a human donor with multiple sclerosis. Each CDR3 is given with its conserved first and last residue. The order of the fields is D gene, J gene, V gene, CDR3 DNA, CDR3 protein. A D gene is named only where the DNA matches it firmly.

D gene: TRBD2
J gene: TRBJ2-3
V gene: TRBV19
CDR3 DNA: TGTGCCAGTAGTATGGGAGCGGGAACCCCAGCAGATACGCAGTATTTT
CDR3 protein: CASSMGAGTPADTQYF

D gene: -
J gene: TRBJ1-1
V gene: TRBV28
CDR3 DNA: TGTGCCAGCAGCTTTGGGGCCACTGAAGCTTTCTTT
CDR3 protein: CASSFGATEAFF

D gene: TRBD2
J gene: TRBJ2-7
V gene: TRBV5-1
CDR3 DNA: TGCGCCAGCAGCTTGAATCCGGGGACTACGCGGGGGGAGCAGTACTTC
CDR3 protein: CASSLNPGTTRGEQYF

D gene: TRBD1
J gene: TRBJ2-7
V gene: TRBV6-5
CDR3 DNA: TGTGCCAGCAGTACCCGGACAGGATCCTACGAGCAGTACTTC
CDR3 protein: CASSTRTGSYEQYF

D gene: -
J gene: TRBJ2-5
V gene: TRBV9
CDR3 DNA: TGTGCCAGCAGCGTAGAAATAACCCAAGAGACCCAGTACTTC
CDR3 protein: CASSVEITQETQYF

D gene: TRBD2
J gene: TRBJ2-5
V gene: TRBV2
CDR3 DNA: TGTGCCAGCTCCCCCTTGGCTAGCGGGAGTGAGACCCAGTACTTC
CDR3 protein: CASSPLASGSETQYF

D gene: -
J gene: TRBJ2-2
V gene: TRBV7-2
CDR3 DNA: TGTGCCAGCAGCCGAGACCGGACTTACACCGGGGAGCTGTTTTTT
CDR3 protein: CASSRDRTYTGELFF

D gene: -
J gene: TRBJ1-2
V gene: TRBV20-1
CDR3 DNA: TGCAGTGCTATCAGGGAGGGGTATGGCTACACCTTC
CDR3 protein: CSAIREGYGYTF

D gene: -
J gene: TRBJ1-3
V gene: TRBV9
CDR3 DNA: TGTGCCAGCAGCGTAAGAGTCGGTGGAAACACCATATATTTT
CDR3 protein: CASSVRVGGNTIYF

D gene: -
J gene: TRBJ2-1
V gene: TRBV20-1
CDR3 DNA: TGCAGTGCTAGGGCCGAGAGGTGGCTCTTC
CDR3 protein: CSARAERWLF

D gene: -
J gene: TRBJ1-5
V gene: TRBV24-1
CDR3 DNA: TGTGCCACCAGTGATGACAGAACCAATCAGCCCCAGCATTTT
CDR3 protein: CATSDDRTNQPQHF

D gene: TRBD1
J gene: TRBJ1-1
V gene: TRBV2
CDR3 DNA: TGTGCCAGACAGGGGCATGGAGGCATGAACACTGAAGCTTTCTTT
CDR3 protein: CARQGHGGMNTEAFF

D gene: -
J gene: TRBJ2-4
V gene: TRBV2
CDR3 DNA: TGTGCCAGCAGTGACCAGAACATTCTAGCCAAAAACATTCAGTACTTC
CDR3 protein: CASSDQNILAKNIQYF

D gene: -
J gene: TRBJ2-1
V gene: TRBV2
CDR3 DNA: TGTGCCAGCAGTGAGGAGGTCGTCGCCTACAATGAGCAGTTCTTC
CDR3 protein: CASSEEVVAYNEQFF

D gene: -
J gene: TRBJ2-4
V gene: TRBV29-1
CDR3 DNA: TGCAGCGCCGGGCGCGGCGAAGACATTCAGTACTTC
CDR3 protein: CSAGRGEDIQYF